Detailed here is one T cell receptor (beta chain). Its cognate antigen is unknown. This sample is part of a study of post-analysis software for immune sequencing data. Findings and limits, study-wide: Higher frequency in patients than in controls was seen for about five TRBV segments, with TRBV5-6, TRBV5-1 and TRBV20-1 among them.

V dropped 4 bases and J dropped 4 bases, with 14 bases sitting between them. The germline gives CDR1 ENHRY, CDR2 SYGVKD. The CDR3 runs 15 residues. Tagging with unique molecular identifiers was a feature of the TCR beta cDNA libraries. TCRdb re-called the PCR reads with MiXCR, one entry per CDR3 protein. This sample has hundreds of thousands of distinct CDR3 sequences; approximately 60% occur once, and the top ten carry approximately 10%. The source is a girl aged 2-15 years with multiple sclerosis. Sequences were obtained from blood. The V and J genes are TRBV10-3 and TRBJ2-1, with a weak D call TRBD2 (7 bases). As DNA, the CDR3 is TGTGCCATCAGTGGCGGGGGCCTTACGTACAATGAGCAGTTCTTC. Its protein is CAISGGGLTYNEQFF.